Below are 23 T cell receptor beta chains sequenced from a single sample in a study of blood T cell repertoires in COVID-19. Repertoires were generated with immunoSEQ multiplex PCR, while TCRdb's copy carries only in-frame clones and drops some. This table has about 73,000 clones, roughly 89% appearing once. The specimen was peripheral blood. The receptor set was obtained from a man aged 80 or over with acute or convalescent COVID-19.

This chain links TRBV27 with TRBJ2-7, with 10 bases that match TRBD1. Germline CDR1 is MNHEY and CDR2 is SMNVEV (reference sequence). The J segment lost 2 bases and the V segment lost 6 bases, leaving 13 bases of the junction unmatched. This CDR3 is 17 amino acids long. CDR3 bases: TGTGCCAGCAGCAAGGGACAGGGGCTAAGCGGGGCCTACGAGCAGTACTTC. It specifies CASSKGQGLSGAYEQYF.

The CDR3 nucleotides read TGCGCCAGCACCGGGACTAGCGGGGGCAAACAAGAGACCCAGTACTTC. This codes for CASTGTSGGKQETQYF. This chain links TRBV5-1 with TRBJ2-5, with TRBD2 identical over 14 bases. J lost 2 bases, V lost 6 bases, and 6 bases had no gene match. The CDR3 covers 16 residues. Germline CDR1 is SGHRS and CDR2 is YFSETQ.

V is TRBV14 and J is TRBJ2-7; no definite D call. V lost 4 bases to trimming and J lost 3 bases, with 7 bases between them. The V gene's germline CDR1 is SGHDN and CDR2 FVKESK. This CDR3 spans 12 amino acids. The CDR3 region is CASSRSYYEQYF. The CDR3 nucleotides read TGTGCCAGCAGCCGCTCCTACTACGAGCAGTACTTC. Full variable domain (remainder filled in from reference TRBV14 and TRBJ2-7): EAGVTQFPSHSVIEKGQTVTLRCDPISGHDNLYWYRRVMGKEIKFLLHFVKESKQDESGMPNNRFLAERTGGTYSTLKVQPAELEDSGVYFCASSRSYYEQYFGPGTRLTVT.

The chain links TRBV27 to TRBJ2-7; 9 nucleotides agree with TRBD2. Germline CDR1 and CDR2: MNHEY and SMNVEV (reference sequence). V shed 6 bases, J shed 3 bases, and the junction held 9 bases outside the gene matches. This CDR3 comprises 15 residues. The CDR3 nucleotides read TGTGCCAGCAGACTATCAAGCGGGAGGATCTACGAGCAGTACTTC. The encoded protein is CASRLSSGRIYEQYF.

The chain has TRBV6-6 and TRBJ1-6, with a possible D match to TRBD1 (5 bases). Trimming shortened V by 0 bases and J by 8 bases, and 8 bases separated the two germline ends. In germline, CDR1 is MNHNY, CDR2 SVGAGI (reference sequence). The CDR3 totals 14 residues. The CDR3 loop is CASSYSQDYSPLHF. In DNA form, the CDR3 reads TGTGCCAGCAGTTACTCACAGGATTATTCACCCCTCCACTTT.

The chain's CDR3 is CATSRDRGQYGYTF. Here the CDR3 DNA reads TGTGCCACCAGCAGAGATCGGGGACAGTATGGCTACACCTTC. The gene calls are TRBV15 and TRBJ1-2, with TRBD1 matching 7 bases. The CDR3 totals 14 residues. Germline CDR1 is LNHNV and CDR2 is YYDKDF (reference sequence). Germline trimming cut 0 bases from V and 5 bases from J; bases unmatched to any gene: 3.

The chain carries TRBV5-4 and TRBJ1-2; possibly TRBD1 for D (5 bases). The ends were cut back, 4 bases at V and 8 bases at J, with 21 bases in the middle. The germline CDR1 and CDR2 sequences are SGHNT and YYREEE (reference sequence). The CDR3 runs to 15 residues. This CDR3 is CASSLGTGAGGGYTF. The DNA for the CDR3 is TGTGCCAGCAGCCTCGGGACTGGGGCTGGGGGGGGCTACACCTTC.

The genes are TRBV5-4 and TRBJ2-5, with D maybe TRBD2 (5 bases). The CDR3 is made up of 15 amino acids. CDR1 SGHNT and CDR2 YYREEE come from the germline V gene (reference sequence). V was clipped by 3 bases and J by 1 base, with 13 bases between them. The CDR3: CASSSAGLFQETQYF. The CDR3 nucleotides are TGTGCCAGCAGCTCGGCGGGCCTTTTCCAAGAGACCCAGTACTTC.

The V call is TRBV2, the J call TRBJ2-1; 11 bases match TRBD1. Germline CDR1 SNHLY, CDR2 FYNNEI. This CDR3 contains 14 residues. The V segment lost 2 bases and the J segment 7 bases; nucleotides outside the gene matches: 1. The CDR3 coding sequence is TGTGCCAGCAGTGAAAGGGACAGGGGGAATGAGCAGTTCTTC. It encodes CASSERDRGNEQFF.

The chain has TRBV10-1 and TRBJ1-5, with D hard to call. The V end was cut by 3 bases, the J end by 8 bases, with 11 bases between. The germline V gene has CDR1 WNHNN and CDR2 SYGVQD (reference sequence). This CDR3 region has 13 residues. This chain's CDR3 is CASSESRLKPQHF. DNA of the CDR3: TGCGCCAGCAGTGAATCCAGGCTGAAGCCCCAGCATTTT.

The rearrangement links TRBV15 to TRBJ1-1; perhaps TRBD1 as D (5 bases). The CDR3 consists of 15 residues. In germline, CDR1 is LNHNV, CDR2 YYDKDF (reference sequence). With 5 bases removed from V and 5 bases from J, the gap between germline ends came to 18 bases. The chain's CDR3 is CATSSIGGPGTEAFF. Here the CDR3 DNA reads TGTGCCACCAGCTCGATCGGGGGTCCGGGAACTGAAGCTTTCTTT.

The V gene is TRBV9, the J gene TRBJ1-3; D is uncertain. Germline assignment: CDR1 SGDLS and CDR2 YYNGEE. Trimming cost V 0 bases and J 2 bases, with 12 bases left between them. This CDR3 spans 16 amino acids. CDR3: CASSVDGKGTGNTIYF. The CDR3 DNA is TGTGCCAGCAGCGTAGACGGGAAAGGGACTGGAAACACCATATATTTT. Together with reference TRBV9 and TRBJ1-3, the CDR3 gives the full variable domain: DSGVTQTPKHLITATGQRVTLRCSPRSGDLSVYWYQQSLDQGLQFLIQYYNGEERAKGNILERFSAQQFPDLHSELNLSSLELGDSALYFCASSVDGKGTGNTIYFGEGSWLTVV.

V is TRBV10-3 and J is TRBJ1-6; TRBD1 matches 7 bases. The CDR3 contains 14 residues. After removal of 6 bases from V and 5 bases from J, the junction contained 4 bases not matched to a gene. Germline CDR1 and CDR2: ENHRY and SYGVKD. CDR3 DNA: TGTGCCATCAGGACAGGGCTGGATAATTCACCCCTCCACTTT. It encodes CAIRTGLDNSPLHF.

The chain recombines TRBV7-6 with TRBJ1-2; 7 bases align to TRBD1. CDR3 size: 14 residues. Unmatched junction bases numbered 3, after V lost 3 bases and J lost 2 bases. Germline CDR1 is SGHVS and CDR2 is FNYEAQ. CDR3 protein: CASSLRGPNYGYTF. The CDR3 DNA is TGTGCCAGCAGCTTGAGGGGGCCCAACTATGGCTACACCTTC.

This clone was observed a handful of times. This sequence joins TRBV7-8 and TRBJ1-1; D not resolved. V was trimmed by 1 base and J by 3 bases, leaving 6 bases between them. Germline-derived CDR1 and CDR2 are SGHVS and FQNEAQ. The CDR3 spans 13 residues. CDR3 loop: CASSLDRYTEAFF. CDR3 sequence (DNA): TGTGCCAGCAGCTTAGATCGTTACACTGAAGCTTTCTTT.

The rearrangement joins TRBV19 to TRBJ2-1; a possible D gene is TRBD2 (5 bases). Germline CDR1 and CDR2: LNHDA and SQIVND (reference sequence). V dropped 6 bases and J dropped 0 bases, with 12 bases sitting between them. The CDR3 has 15 residues. CDR3 in DNA: TGTGCCAGTAGCCGTTCTAGCAACTCCTACAATGAGCAGTTCTTC. Its translation is CASSRSSNSYNEQFF.

The chain joins TRBV19 to TRBJ1-5; D is unresolved. CDR3 length: 15 residues. From germline, CDR1 is LNHDA and CDR2 SQIVND (reference sequence). Trimming stripped 1 base from V and 1 base from J, with 8 bases between. CDR3 region: CASSIGQASNQPQHF. In DNA form, the CDR3 reads TGTGCCAGTAGTATAGGGCAGGCCAGCAATCAGCCCCAGCATTTT.

This clone occurred once. The chain combines TRBV19 with TRBJ2-3; tentative D call: TRBD1 (5 bases). The CDR3 is made up of 12 amino acids. The germline V gene has CDR1 LNHDA and CDR2 SQIVND (reference sequence). V lost 5 bases and J 6 bases, leaving 9 bases between the germline ends. The CDR3 region has the DNA TGTGCCAGTAGTTATAACAGGGATACGCAGTATTTT. Translating gives CASSYNRDTQYF.

The gene calls are TRBV19 and TRBJ2-2; TRBD2 matches at 7 bases. Germline lookup yields CDR1 LNHDA and CDR2 SQIVND (reference sequence). J lost 1 base, V lost 6 bases, and 2 bases had no gene match. The length of the CDR3 is 14 residues. The CDR3 DNA reads as TGTGCCAGTAGGACGGGGGGGAACACCGGGGAGCTGTTTTTT. Its protein product is CASRTGGNTGELFF.

This rearrangement joins TRBV5-1 to TRBJ2-1, with 9 bases matching TRBD1. Germline CDR1 is SGHRS and CDR2 is YFSETQ. The CDR3 sequence is 15 residues long. Trimming at V came to 6 bases and at J to 7 bases, leaving 11 bases not matched to a gene. The CDR3 DNA reads as TGCGCCAGCACACACGCCGGGACAGGGATGAATGAGCAGTTCTTC. Translation: CASTHAGTGMNEQFF.

This rearrangement joins TRBV6-5 to TRBJ1-6; D may be TRBD1 (5 bases). Germline CDR1 is MNHEY and CDR2 is SVGAGI. This CDR3 is 14 amino acids long. V was trimmed by 2 bases and J by 11 bases, leaving 13 bases between them. The CDR3 is CASSYGDGGAPLHF. CDR3 nucleotides: TGTGCCAGCAGTTACGGGGACGGAGGGGCACCCCTCCACTTT.

This clone was seen a handful of times. This rearrangement joins TRBV5-1 to TRBJ1-3; D gene uncertain. V was trimmed by 0 bases and J by 0 bases, leaving 13 bases between them. The CDR3 sequence is 17 residues long. Germline lookup yields CDR1 SGHRS and CDR2 YFSETQ. CDR3 in amino acids: CASSLAAGSYSGNTIYF. CDR3 in DNA: TGCGCCAGCAGCTTGGCGGCAGGCTCTTACTCTGGAAACACCATATATTTT.

This clone was counted between two and nine times. CDR3 region: CASGLAAVREQYF. CDR3 DNA: TGTGCTAGTGGTTTGGCTGCGGTCAGAGAGCAGTACTTC. The chain links TRBV12-5 to TRBJ2-7, with no clear D. Per the germline V gene, CDR1 is LGHNT and CDR2 is FRNRAP. CDR3 length: 13 residues. V dropped 1 base and J dropped 7 bases, with 11 bases sitting between them. The complete variable domain, with remaining parts taken from reference TRBV12-5 and TRBJ2-7, reads DARVTQTPRHKVTEMGQEVTMRCQPILGHNTVFWYRQTMMQGLELLAYFRNRAPLDDSGMPKDRFSAEMPDATLATLKIQPSEPRDSAVYFCASGLAAVREQYFGPGTRLTVT.